The rows below give T cell receptor beta chains drawn from one sample of a study of OX40 agonist ivuxolimab in advanced cancers. The protocol was immunoSEQ multiplex PCR, while the TCRdb copy is restricted to in-frame clones and leaves out a portion. The sample gives 25,000 to 30,000 clones, roughly 80% of which show up once; 18% is in the top ten. The sample here was CD4+ or CD8+ T cells sorted from blood, taken in a trial of the OX40 agonist ivuxolimab. These receptors came from an adult with an advanced solid tumor such as melanoma, head and neck, liver or kidney cancer. The conserved cysteine and the conserved F or W are not part of the CDR3 here.

v_gene,CDR3aa
TRBV7-6,ASSLDVGGRTEAF
TRBV4-1,ASSPGQPYGYT
TRBV5-4,ASSLGGFYEQY
TRBV4-3,ASSQGPPPVNEKLF
TRBV28,ASSLVGSHPDTQY
TRBV2,ASTGLGGGYEQY
TRBV9,ASSPRGGAHTEAF
TRBV14,ASSQEFLVFQY
TRBV5-4,ASSSVTGLAHNEQF
TRBV11-3,ASSSRTSGSYNEQF
TRBV12-5,ASALSGGNQPQH
TRBV11-3,ASSLGVKPQY
TRBV2,ASGRGEQF
TRBV2,ARGTSGYEQY
TRBV6-5,ASSYTSATNEQF
TRBV5-6,ASSDWNEQY
TRBV7-2,ASSSETFDQEKLF
TRBV4-1,ASSLGNSTPLH
TRBV28,ATFSGGSSETQY
TRBV5-8,ASTPRREKLF
TRBV1,TSSQLQGLGNQPQH
TRBV4-1,ASSQGQGLSYEQY